The 22 T cell receptor beta chains listed next were all sequenced from one sample in a study of blood T cell repertoires in COVID-19. Profiled with immunoSEQ multiplex PCR; TCRdb holds only in-frame clones, not every one. The sample lists 300,000 or so clones; around four fifths were seen once. The specimen was peripheral blood. These receptors were collected from a woman between 50 and 59 years old with acute or convalescent COVID-19.

The CDR3: CASSSGGTVGETQYF. The CDR3 DNA sequence: TGTGCCAGTAGTTCGGGGGGGACAGTCGGGGAGACCCAGTACTTC. The gene calls are TRBV19 and TRBJ2-5; D possibly corresponds to TRBD2 (8 bases). Germline loops: CDR1 LNHDA, CDR2 SQIVND (reference sequence). This CDR3 has 15 residues. V lost 5 bases to trimming and J lost 5 bases, with 18 bases between them.

The V and J genes are TRBV11-1 and TRBJ1-1, with D possibly being TRBD1 (6 bases). Trimming took 1 base from V and 2 from J, leaving 11 bases between them. Germline V gene sequence: CDR1 SGHAT, CDR2 FQDESV (reference sequence). The CDR3 is 15 residues long. The DNA for the CDR3 is TGTGCCAGCAGCTTAGATGGCAGGGGAAACACTGAAGCTTTCTTT. It encodes CASSLDGRGNTEAFF.

This clone was detected only once. The rearrangement joins TRBV5-1 to TRBJ2-5; D not certain. The germline V gene has CDR1 SGHRS and CDR2 YFSETQ. The V and J ends lost 4 bases and 2 bases respectively, with 3 bases between them. This CDR3 contains 11 residues. In DNA, the CDR3 is TGCGCCAGCAGCGCGCAAGAGACCCAGTACTTC. It yields the protein CASSAQETQYF. The full variable domain, its missing parts supplied by reference TRBV5-1 and TRBJ2-5, is KAGVTQTPRYLIKTRGQQVTLSCSPISGHRSVSWYQQTPGQGLQFLFEYFSETQRNKGNFPGRFSGRQFSNSRSEMNVSTLELGDSALYLCASSAQETQYFGPGTRLLVL.

The rearrangement uses TRBV12-3 or TRBV12-4 and TRBJ1-2, with TRBD1 matching over 9 bases. The CDR3 is made up of 13 amino acids. The V segment lost 6 bases and the J segment 9 bases; nucleotides outside the gene matches: 8. The CDR3 loop is CASSKTGQGSYTF. DNA for the CDR3: TGTGCCAGCAGCAAGACCGGACAGGGGAGCTACACCTTC.

The chain employs TRBV7-9 and TRBJ1-2; D is perhaps TRBD1 (5 bases). This CDR3 spans 13 amino acids. Germline V gene sequence: CDR1 SEHNR, CDR2 FQNEAQ (reference sequence). Trimming took off 5 bases at V and 8 bases at J, with 15 bases between the two ends. The CDR3 is CASSPGGAEGYTF. CDR3 sequence (DNA): TGTGCCAGCAGCCCGGGAGGGGCGGAAGGCTACACCTTC.

The chain combines TRBV5-1 with TRBJ1-2, with a weak D call TRBD1 (5 bases). The CDR3 contains 14 residues. Germline V gene lookup returns CDR1 SGHRS and CDR2 YFSETQ. The ends were cut back, 5 bases at V and 4 bases at J, with 15 bases in the middle. This CDR3 is CASRSQEFAYGYTF. CDR3 coding DNA: TGCGCCAGCAGATCACAGGAATTTGCCTATGGCTACACCTTC.

The chain joins TRBV2 to TRBJ1-1; tentatively, D is TRBD1 (6 bases). The germline V gene has CDR1 SNHLY and CDR2 FYNNEI. V lost 7 bases and J lost 0, with 9 bases in between. This CDR3 is built from 13 residues. Here the CDR3 reads CASTGGLNTEAFF. In DNA, the CDR3 is TGTGCCAGCACGGGGGGCCTGAACACTGAAGCTTTCTTT.

The chain combines TRBV7-6 with TRBJ2-3, with 13 bases aligning to TRBD2. V was clipped by 3 bases and J by 2 bases; unmatched bases: 5. CDR1 SGHVS and CDR2 FNYEAQ come from the germline V gene. The CDR3 is 17 amino acids. The CDR3 sequence is CASSFRGTSGVTDTQYF. CDR3 bases: TGTGCCAGCAGCTTCAGGGGGACTAGCGGGGTCACAGATACGCAGTATTTT.

This clone was detected only a few times. The chain uses TRBV9 and TRBJ1-1, with D uncertain. The germline V gene has CDR1 SGDLS and CDR2 YYNGEE. This CDR3 has 14 amino acids. Trimming took off 2 bases at V and 1 base at J, with 9 bases between the two ends. The CDR3 nucleotides are TGTGCCAGCAGCGTGGACTATCAGAACACTGAAGCTTTCTTT. It specifies CASSVDYQNTEAFF.

This chain joins TRBV3-1 (or the pseudogene TRBV3-2) and TRBJ1-1; D is possibly TRBD1 (6 bases). Trimming stripped 4 bases from V and 11 bases from J, with 20 bases between. The CDR3 has 14 residues. CDR1 and CDR2 (germline): LGHDT, YNNKEL (reference sequence). Here the CDR3 reads CASSRGLQGGMAFF. As DNA, the CDR3 is TGTGCCAGCAGCCGCGGCCTACAGGGAGGGATGGCTTTCTTT.

The V call is TRBV5-3, the J call TRBJ1-2; unclear D gene. TRBV5-3 is marked as an open reading frame, function uncertain. Trimming pared 2 bases from V and 3 bases from J, leaving 20 bases between. The CDR3 contains 17 residues. Here the CDR3 reads CARSFRHRWARDYGYTF. DNA of the CDR3: TGTGCCAGAAGCTTCAGACACAGATGGGCCCGTGACTATGGCTACACCTTC.

A word on this clone: Other DNA sequences in the same sample also yield this CDR3. The V and J genes are TRBV5-4 and TRBJ2-2, with 11 bases fitting TRBD2. V lost 4 bases and J lost 2; bases outside the gene matches: 1. This CDR3 region has 15 residues. CDR1 SGHNT and CDR2 YYREEE come from the germline V gene (reference sequence). CDR3 bases: TGTGCCAGCAGCCTAGCGGGAGGAAACACCGGGGAGCTGTTTTTT. The encoded protein is CASSLAGGNTGELFF.

This clone turned up a few times. V gene TRBV7-9 combines with J gene TRBJ2-1, with 11 bases identical to TRBD2. CDR1 is SEHNR and CDR2 is FQNEAQ in the germline V gene (reference sequence). V lost 2 bases, J lost 6 bases, and 6 bases stayed unmatched. The CDR3 loop spans 16 amino acids. In nucleotides, the CDR3 is TGTGCCAGCAGCTTATCAACTAGCGGGGGAGGCAATGAGCAGTTCTTC. This encodes CASSLSTSGGGNEQFF. Combining the CDR3 with reference TRBV7-9 and TRBJ2-1 gives the whole variable domain DTGVSQNPRHKITKRGQNVTFRCDPISEHNRLYWYRQTLGQGPEFLTYFQNEAQLEKSRLLSDRFSAERPKGSFSTLEIQRTEQGDSAMYLCASSLSTSGGGNEQFFGPGTRLTVL.

V usage is TRBV7-3 and J usage is TRBJ2-1, with 9 nucleotides matching TRBD2. In germline, CDR1 is SGHTA, CDR2 FQGTGA. The CDR3 is 15 amino acids. The ends lost 4 bases at V and 11 bases at J; junction bases unmatched: 12. The CDR3 sequence is CASSSVPGLAMKQFF. CDR3 bases: TGTGCCAGCAGCTCCGTTCCGGGACTAGCAATGAAGCAGTTCTTC.

This clone was picked up a small number of times. The CDR3 region has the DNA TGCAGCGTTGAGTGGGCAGGGGGCAAGAACGACGAGCAGTACTTC. It specifies CSVEWAGGKNDEQYF. The J gene is TRBJ2-7, the V gene TRBV29-1, with 8 nucleotides matching TRBD1. CDR3 length: 15 residues. The germline gives CDR1 SQVTM, CDR2 ANQGSEA. Germline trimming cut 3 bases from V and 5 bases from J; bases unmatched to any gene: 12.

This clone appeared a single time. This chain uses TRBV2 with TRBJ2-7; tentatively, D is TRBD1 (6 bases). The V and J ends lost 4 bases and 2 bases respectively, with 15 bases between them. The CDR3 contains 15 residues. Germline CDR1 is SNHLY and CDR2 is FYNNEI. CDR3 protein: CASSASGTPTYEQYV. The CDR3 nucleotides are TGTGCCAGCAGTGCCTCCGGGACACCTACCTACGAGCAGTACGTC.

The chain has TRBV5-1 and TRBJ2-2; 7 bases line up with TRBD1. J lost 1 base, V lost 0 bases, and 3 bases had no gene match. Germline V gene sequence: CDR1 SGHRS, CDR2 YFSETQ. There are 16 residues in the CDR3. The CDR3 coding sequence is TGCGCCAGCAGCTTGGGTCAGGGGGAGAACACCGGGGAGCTGTTTTTT. Its protein is CASSLGQGENTGELFF.

This clone was counted once. V and J are TRBV11-2 and TRBJ2-3, with D possibly being TRBD2 (6 bases). Trimming took 4 bases from V and 6 from J, leaving 17 bases between them. Germline V gene sequence: CDR1 SGHAT, CDR2 FQNNGV. The CDR3 runs to 15 residues. The CDR3 DNA reads TGTGCCAGCAGCTCCTTAGCGGCCTGGGGGGATACGCAGTATTTT. Amino acid sequence: CASSSLAAWGDTQYF.

The CDR3 reads CASTPTGDTQYF. The CDR3 nucleotides read TGTGCCAGCACCCCGACAGGGGATACGCAGTATTTT. The V gene is TRBV12-3 or TRBV12-4, the J gene TRBJ2-3, with 7 bases identical to TRBD1. Germline trimming cut 7 bases from V and 6 bases from J; bases unmatched to any gene: 4. The CDR3 is made up of 12 amino acids.

V is TRBV29-1 and J is TRBJ1-2; D call uncertain. The CDR3 contains 13 residues. Germline CDR1 and CDR2: SQVTM and ANQGSEA. V lost 4 bases to trimming and J lost 10 bases, with 19 bases between them. CDR3 residues: CSVVSPASEDYTF. CDR3 DNA: TGCAGCGTTGTGTCCCCAGCCTCGGAGGACTACACCTTC.

The gene calls are TRBV5-1 and TRBJ2-5; 7 nucleotides agree with TRBD2. Germline V gene lookup returns CDR1 SGHRS and CDR2 YFSETQ. V gave up 1 base and J gave up 1 base; unmatched junction bases: 7. CDR3 size: 16 residues. CDR3 amino acids: CASSLNRAGPQETQYF. The CDR3 bases are TGCGCCAGCAGCTTGAATCGAGCGGGGCCCCAAGAGACCCAGTACTTC.

The chain joins TRBV5-5 to TRBJ2-7; 7 bases are a match to TRBD1. Trimming removed 4 bases from V and 1 base from J; junction bases left unmatched: 5. CDR3 length: 14 amino acids. Germline assignment: CDR1 SGHKS and CDR2 YYEKEE (reference sequence). CDR3 sequence (DNA): TGTGCCAGCAGCCCACAGGGGTCATCCTACGAGCAGTACTTC. Translated: CASSPQGSSYEQYF.